Shown below are 11 T cell receptor beta chains from a single sample sequenced in a study of T cell repertoires in cytomegalovirus infection. One entry per CDR3 protein results from TCRdb running MiXCR on the reads. The sample lists 200,000 to 300,000 distinct CDR3 sequences, about an eighth seen once, with roughly 8.9% in the top ten. Sequencing was carried out using PBMCs. All receptors come from a human donor in good health (CMV status not recorded). Some clones in this sample may be carry-over from other donors' samples.

This clonotype appeared a few times. This chain uses TRBV4-3 with TRBJ2-7, with TRBD1 as a possible D gene (6 bases). The CDR3 runs 16 residues. The germline CDR1 and CDR2 sequences are LGHNA and YSLEER. The V end lost 0 bases, the J end lost 6 bases, and 18 bases lay between the germline ends. The CDR3: CASSQDPRQGRGEQYF. Written as DNA, the CDR3 is TGCGCCAGCAGCCAAGATCCGCGGCAGGGCAGGGGCGAGCAGTACTTC.

J is TRBJ2-7 and V is TRBV5-5, with 9 nucleotides matching TRBD1. CDR3 length: 15 residues. Unmatched junction bases numbered 8, after V lost 5 bases and J lost 2 bases. From germline, CDR1 is SGHKS and CDR2 YYEKEE (reference sequence). The CDR3 DNA is TGTGCCAGCAGGACCGGGACAGGGAAAACCTACGAGCAGTACTTC. It yields the protein CASRTGTGKTYEQYF.

This chain connects TRBV18 to TRBJ1-2, with D unclear. Per the germline V gene, CDR1 is KGHSH and CDR2 is LQKENI. This CDR3 is 13 amino acids long. V gave up 1 base and J gave up 3 bases, with 6 bases separating them. The CDR3 coding sequence is TGTGCCAGCTCACCACTGGAGGACTATGGCTACACCTTC. Translation gives CASSPLEDYGYTF.

The table lists this clonotype with many counts. Mismatch with germline at one junction end may stem from a read error. The V call is TRBV5-3, the J call TRBJ2-7; no clear D gene. TRBV5-3 is an ORF, and what it does is uncertain. This CDR3 region has 12 residues. CDR3 sequence (DNA): TGTGCCAGCAGCTCCCCTTCCCACGAGCAGTACTTC. Amino acid sequence: CASSSPSHEQYF.

This clonotype occurred many times. This chain links TRBV7-3 with TRBJ2-7; maybe TRBD2 (6 bases). CDR3 length equals 14 residues. Germline values: CDR1 SGHTA, CDR2 FQGTGA. V was clipped by 1 base and J by 1 base, with 8 bases between them. The CDR3 protein is CASSLIRGSYEQYF. The CDR3 DNA is TGTGCCAGCAGCTTAATTCGGGGGTCCTACGAGCAGTACTTC.

The genes are TRBV20-1 and TRBJ2-7, with 14 positions matching TRBD2. This CDR3 spans 14 amino acids. V lost 3 bases and J lost 9; bases outside the gene matches: 7. Germline loops: CDR1 DFQATT, CDR2 SNEGSKA (reference sequence). Here the CDR3 reads CSARRTSGRSRQYF. For the CDR3, the DNA is TGCAGTGCTAGGAGGACTAGCGGGAGGTCGCGGCAGTACTTC.

This clonotype appeared a few times. The rearrangement links TRBV29-1 to TRBJ2-7, with D possibly TRBD2 on 6 matching bases. The CDR3 covers 13 residues. Trimming pared 3 bases from V and 4 bases from J, leaving 13 bases between. Germline CDR1 reads SQVTM; CDR2 reads ANQGSEA. CDR3 nucleotides: TGCAGCGTTGACCGGGGTGGGGGGTACGAGCAGTACTTC. Translation gives CSVDRGGGYEQYF.

With regard to this clonotype: This may stem from a read error, because a much larger clone lies one nucleotide away. The chain couples TRBV7-9 to TRBJ1-5, with D unresolved. V was trimmed by 3 bases and J by 3 bases, leaving 6 bases between them. In germline, CDR1 is SEHNR, CDR2 FQNEAQ (reference sequence). The CDR3 has 13 amino acids. The CDR3, as DNA: TGTGCCAGCAGCTTCTTGGACAATCAGCCCCAGCATTTT. The encoded protein is CASSFLDNQPQHF.

A word on this clonotype: One base away lies a much larger clone, so this may be a sequencing read error. The J gene is TRBJ1-6, the V gene TRBV20-1; a weak D match, TRBD1 (6 bases). CDR3 length: 12 amino acids. Germline CDR1 and CDR2: DFQATT and SNEGSKA (reference sequence). DNA of the CDR3: TGCAGTGCACGGGGGGCAAAGTCACCCCTCCGCTTT. Its translation: CSARGAKSPLRF.

The V gene is TRBV28, the J gene TRBJ2-7; D is unclear. Germline CDR1 MDHEN, CDR2 SYDVKM. With 5 bases removed from V and 4 bases from J, the gap between germline ends came to 12 bases. The CDR3 sequence is 13 residues long. This CDR3 reads CASSPGFPYEQYF. DNA of the CDR3: TGTGCCAGCAGTCCTGGCTTTCCTTACGAGCAGTACTTC.

This clonotype was recorded only once. This chain connects TRBV5-4 to TRBJ1-2, with a weak D call TRBD1 (6 bases). The CDR3 is 13 amino acids. In germline, CDR1 is SGHNT, CDR2 YYREEE (reference sequence). Trimming pared 5 bases from V and 6 bases from J, leaving 14 bases between. Here the CDR3 reads CASSFSRGHGYTF. CDR3 DNA: TGTGCCAGCAGTTTTAGCCGGGGGCATGGCTACACCTTC.